Presented here are 26 T cell receptor beta chains from one specimen sequenced in a study of tumor-infiltrating lymphocytes in localized non-small cell lung cancer. Libraries were prepared by immunoSEQ multiplex PCR; TCRdb keeps only in-frame clonotypes and omits some of them. Seen here are several thousand clones, about 80% observed once, and the top ten hold around 5.8%. Material: lung tumor tissue. These receptors were collected from a human donor with non-small cell lung cancer.

The CDR3 loop reads CASSQRQGGPGNTIYF. The CDR3 DNA sequence: TGCGCCAGCAGCCAGAGACAGGGAGGGCCTGGAAACACCATATATTTT. V and J are TRBV4-1 and TRBJ1-3; 7 bases line up with TRBD1. This CDR3 comprises 16 residues. J gave up 2 bases and V 3 bases, and 7 bases lay outside the gene matches. Germline V gene data show CDR1 as MGHRA and CDR2 as YSYEKL.

Only a few counts were recorded for this clone. This rearrangement joins TRBV2 to TRBJ2-7, with D tentatively TRBD2 (5 bases). Per the germline V gene, CDR1 is SNHLY and CDR2 is FYNNEI. Trimming pared 1 base from V and 3 bases from J, leaving 13 bases between. This CDR3 comprises 15 residues. The CDR3 here is CASSEGAALFYEQYF. As DNA, the CDR3 is TGTGCCAGCAGTGAAGGAGCGGCCCTATTCTACGAGCAGTACTTC.

This clone is large (0.1 to 1%) in the sample. The CDR3 coding sequence is TGTGCCAGCAGTGAATACACAGGGAGTCACGAGCAGTACTTC. Amino acids: CASSEYTGSHEQYF. The V and J genes are TRBV25-1 and TRBJ2-7, with a weak D call TRBD1 (6 bases). The V and J ends lost 0 bases and 5 bases respectively, with 11 bases between them. Germline V gene lookup returns CDR1 MGHDK and CDR2 SYGVNS. The CDR3 totals 14 residues.

The rearrangement joins TRBV5-1 to TRBJ1-3; TRBD1 matches 7 bases. CDR3 size: 16 residues. V lost 0 bases and J lost 0; bases outside the gene matches: 3. The V gene's germline CDR1 is SGHRS and CDR2 YFSETQ. This CDR3 reads CASSLGGQASGNTIYF. The CDR3 nucleotides are TGCGCCAGCAGCTTGGGAGGACAGGCCTCTGGAAACACCATATATTTT.

The rearrangement links TRBV28 to TRBJ1-2; perhaps TRBD1 as D (6 bases). From germline, CDR1 is MDHEN and CDR2 SYDVKM. CDR3 size: 14 residues. The ends were cut back, 6 bases at V and 5 bases at J, with 16 bases in the middle. CDR3 sequence: CASSLTTDRYGYTF. DNA for the CDR3: TGTGCCAGCAGCCTAACGACCGACAGGTATGGCTACACCTTC.

V is TRBV7-2 and J is TRBJ2-5, with a tentative D call TRBD2 (5 bases). Trimming cost V 0 bases and J 4 bases, with 9 bases left between them. The V gene's germline CDR1 is SGHTA and CDR2 FQGNSA. The CDR3 has 14 amino acids. Here the CDR3 reads CASSLAWRLETQYF. For the CDR3, the DNA is TGTGCCAGCAGCTTAGCGTGGAGGTTAGAGACCCAGTACTTC.

The chain is built from TRBV30 and TRBJ1-4, with 7 bases matching TRBD1. The CDR3 contains 14 residues. V lost 2 bases to trimming and J lost 7 bases; unmatched junction nucleotides: 7. Germline assignment: CDR1 GTSNPN and CDR2 SVGIG (reference sequence). CDR3 sequence (DNA): TGTGCCTGGAGTTGGTCAGGGGGGGCTGAAAAACTGTTTTTT. Encoded protein: CAWSWSGGAEKLFF. Full variable domain (remainder filled in from reference TRBV30 and TRBJ1-4): SQTIHQWPATLVQPVGSPLSLECTVEGTSNPNLYWYRQAAGRGLQLLFYSVGIGQISSEVPQNLSASRPQDRQFILSSKKLLLSDSGFYLCAWSWSGGAEKLFFGSGTQLSVL.

The table lists this clone with a few counts. V usage is TRBV25-1 and J usage is TRBJ1-6; D remains unclear. V was clipped by 1 base and J by 13 bases, with 14 bases between them. Germline V gene lookup returns CDR1 MGHDK and CDR2 SYGVNS. This CDR3 has 14 amino acids. In nucleotides, the CDR3 is TGTGCCAGCAGTGAATTGACTCTTTCGTCTCCCCTCCACTTT. Its protein is CASSELTLSSPLHF.

V usage is TRBV7-2 and J usage is TRBJ1-1, with D tentatively TRBD1 (6 bases). Germline V gives CDR1 SGHTA, CDR2 FQGNSA. This CDR3 has 15 amino acids. Trimming pared 1 base from V and 3 bases from J, leaving 12 bases between. CDR3 sequence reads: CASSLVPGADTEAFF. CDR3 nucleotide sequence: TGTGCCAGCAGCTTAGTGCCAGGGGCCGACACTGAAGCTTTCTTT.

V gene TRBV4-2 combines with J gene TRBJ2-7; TRBD2 aligns across 7 bases. The CDR3 is 15 amino acids. V was pared by 1 base and J by 0 bases, with 3 bases of the junction left unmatched. The germline V gene encodes CDR1 LGHNA and CDR2 YNFKEQ. As DNA, the CDR3 is TGTGCCAGCAGCCAAGGACTAGCCGCCTCCTACGAGCAGTACTTC. Translating it yields CASSQGLAASYEQYF.

The rearrangement uses TRBV11-2 and TRBJ2-7; 9 nucleotides line up with TRBD1. Trimming took 7 bases from V and 4 from J; bases not matched to a gene: 14. Looked up from germline, CDR1 is SGHAT and CDR2 is FQNNGV. CDR3 size: 16 residues. CDR3 sequence: CASTKQPGQGPYEQYF. The CDR3 nucleotides read TGTGCCAGCACCAAACAGCCGGGACAGGGTCCTTACGAGCAGTACTTC.

The rearrangement uses TRBV7-8 and TRBJ2-3; 7 bases are a match to TRBD2. The CDR3 covers 15 residues. Germline values: CDR1 SGHVS, CDR2 FQNEAQ. After removal of 5 bases from V and 2 bases from J, the junction contained 7 bases not matched to a gene. The CDR3 DNA reads TGTGCCAGCAGCCTTCAGCGGGGATACACAGATACGCAGTATTTT. Its translation: CASSLQRGYTDTQYF.

The chain joins TRBV7-2 to TRBJ1-3; D not resolved. V lost 5 bases to trimming and J lost 0 bases, with 11 bases between them. The germline V gene encodes CDR1 SGHTA and CDR2 FQGNSA. This CDR3 is 15 amino acids long. The CDR3 here is CASSLISGSGNTIYF. DNA for the CDR3: TGTGCCAGCAGCCTCATTTCCGGCTCTGGAAACACCATATATTTT.

This sequence joins TRBV30 and TRBJ1-5, with unresolved D. There are 13 residues in the CDR3. CDR1 and CDR2 from the germline V gene are GTSNPN and SVGIG (reference sequence). The ends were cut back, 0 bases at V and 5 bases at J, with 8 bases in the middle. The CDR3, as DNA: TGTGCCTGGAGTGTAGCCGGAGATCAGCCCCAGCATTTT. It specifies CAWSVAGDQPQHF.

The chain has TRBV27 and TRBJ1-1; a weak D match, TRBD1 (5 bases). This CDR3 has 13 amino acids. Germline V gives CDR1 MNHEY, CDR2 SMNVEV (reference sequence). V gave up 2 bases and J gave up 1 base, with 5 bases separating them. In nucleotides, the CDR3 is TGTGCCAGCAGTTTACAGGGGAACACTGAAGCTTTCTTT. This sequence encodes CASSLQGNTEAFF.

This rearrangement joins TRBV19 to TRBJ1-1; the D gene is possibly TRBD1 (5 bases). Looked up from germline, CDR1 is LNHDA and CDR2 is SQIVND (reference sequence). Trimming left V 1 base short and J 0 bases short, with 15 bases between. This CDR3 comprises 17 residues. The CDR3 is CASSIVRGARVNTEAFF. The CDR3, as DNA: TGTGCCAGTAGTATAGTTCGAGGGGCGCGTGTGAACACTGAAGCTTTCTTT. Combining the CDR3 with reference TRBV19 and TRBJ1-1 gives the whole variable domain DGGITQSPKYLFRKEGQNVTLSCEQNLNHDAMYWYRQDPGQGLRLIYYSQIVNDFQKGDIAEGYSVSREKKESFPLTVTSAQKNPTAFYLCASSIVRGARVNTEAFFGQGTRLTVV.

The chain carries TRBV9 and TRBJ2-7, with 14 nucleotides matching TRBD2. Germline lookup yields CDR1 SGDLS and CDR2 YYNGEE. V lost 3 bases and J lost 6; bases outside the gene matches: 5. CDR3 length equals 15 residues. CDR3 region: CASSDTGTSGGEQYF. The DNA for the CDR3 is TGTGCCAGCAGCGACACGGGGACTAGCGGGGGCGAGCAGTACTTC.

This clone was seen just once. The chain employs TRBV11-2 and TRBJ2-7; D not certain. The V end lost 5 bases, the J end lost 4 bases, and 9 bases lay between the germline ends. The CDR3 loop spans 12 amino acids. Per the germline V gene, CDR1 is SGHAT and CDR2 is FQNNGV. This chain's CDR3 is CASSQSDYEQYF. The CDR3 bases are TGTGCCAGCAGCCAGTCCGATTACGAGCAGTACTTC.

The rearrangement uses TRBV7-2 and TRBJ2-3, with 14 bases that match TRBD2. The CDR3 runs 17 residues. The ends lost 2 bases at V and 6 bases at J; junction bases unmatched: 7. From germline, CDR1 is SGHTA and CDR2 FQGNSA. The CDR3 DNA sequence: TGTGCCAGCAGCTTACGACTAGCGGGGGGGCTCGTTGATACGCAGTATTTT. It codes for CASSLRLAGGLVDTQYF.

V and J are TRBV6-6 and TRBJ1-2, with D uncertain. The CDR3 contains 11 residues. Germline V gene lookup returns CDR1 MNHNY and CDR2 SVGAGI (reference sequence). Deletions cut 10 bases from V and 8 bases from J, with 14 bases between. CDR3 DNA: TGTGCCACCAATTCGGATCGGGGCTACACCTTC. Encoded protein: CATNSDRGYTF.

This clone is a singleton in its sample. The J gene is TRBJ2-7, the V gene TRBV27, with 7 bases aligning to TRBD2. Trimming took 6 bases from V and 2 from J; bases not matched to a gene: 7. Germline V gives CDR1 MNHEY, CDR2 SMNVEV (reference sequence). The CDR3 totals 14 residues. The chain's CDR3 is CASRVSGQAYEQYF. CDR3 coding DNA: TGTGCCAGCAGGGTTAGCGGGCAAGCCTACGAGCAGTACTTC.

The chain joins TRBV7-8 to TRBJ1-2; the match to TRBD1 covers 9 bases. Germline-derived CDR1 and CDR2 are SGHVS and FQNEAQ. The CDR3 loop spans 15 amino acids. Germline trimming cut 5 bases from V and 4 bases from J; bases unmatched to any gene: 8. The CDR3 DNA follows: TGTGCCAGCAGCGCTGGGACAGGGCTAGGCTATGGCTACACCTTC. Its protein product is CASSAGTGLGYGYTF. The full variable domain, in which reference TRBV7-8 and TRBJ1-2 provide the parts outside the CDR3, is GAGVSQSPRYKVAKRGQDVALRCDPISGHVSLFWYQQALGQGPEFLTYFQNEAQLDKSGLPSDRFFAERPEGSVSTLKIQRTQQEDSAVYLCASSAGTGLGYGYTFGSGTRLTVV.

This clone was seen a handful of times. The chain combines TRBV6-5 with TRBJ2-1; D remains ambiguous. CDR3 size: 12 residues. Germline values: CDR1 MNHEY, CDR2 SVGAGI. V was clipped by 5 bases and J by 4 bases, with 6 bases between them. CDR3 sequence: CASSPTYNEQFF. For the CDR3, the DNA is TGTGCCAGCAGTCCTACATACAATGAGCAGTTCTTC.

In its sample, this clone is medium-sized. V and J are TRBV12-5 and TRBJ2-1, with 7 bases fitting TRBD1. Trimming at V came to 1 base and at J to 1 base, leaving 4 bases not matched to a gene. The CDR3 is 16 amino acids. CDR1 LGHNT and CDR2 FRNRAP come from the germline V gene. The DNA for the CDR3 is TGTGCTAGTGGTTTGGGGGACAGAATATCCTACAATGAGCAGTTCTTC. It translates to CASGLGDRISYNEQFF.

V gene TRBV19 combines with J gene TRBJ2-1, with D possibly being TRBD1 or TRBD2 (6 bases each). CDR3 size: 15 residues. The germline V gene encodes CDR1 LNHDA and CDR2 SQIVND (reference sequence). Trimming took 6 bases from V and 2 from J, leaving 14 bases between them. CDR3 in DNA: TGTGCCAGTAGGGGTAGGGGGGCCACCTACAATGAGCAGTTCTTC. This gives the protein CASRGRGATYNEQFF.

This clone was seen a handful of times. The chain is built from TRBV4-1 and TRBJ1-4; 8 positions match TRBD1. The germline V gene has CDR1 MGHRA and CDR2 YSYEKL. CDR3 length: 17 amino acids. V lost 4 bases, J lost 0 bases, and 7 bases stayed unmatched. The DNA for the CDR3 is TGCGCCAGCAGCCCGCGGACAGGGCATGCAACTAATGAAAAACTGTTTTTT. Protein sequence: CASSPRTGHATNEKLFF.